These 27 T cell receptor beta chains share one sample of origin, sequenced in a study of blood T cell repertoires in COVID-19. The table came from immunoSEQ multiplex PCR; TCRdb's copy has only in-frame clones and leaves some out. The table has nearly 15,000 clones, roughly 90% seen once. The sequenced material came from peripheral blood. The receptor source for this set is a human donor in a cohort sampled during active COVID-19.

This clone was detected once. This rearrangement joins TRBV11-2 to TRBJ2-5; D perhaps matches TRBD2 (6 bases). The CDR3 is 16 amino acids. The V end lost 2 bases, the J end lost 2 bases, and 15 bases lay between the germline ends. Germline-derived CDR1 and CDR2 are SGHAT and FQNNGV. The CDR3 DNA reads TGTGCCAGCAGCTTAATGCGGTCCGGGAGTCAAGAGACCCAGTACTTC. Its protein product is CASSLMRSGSQETQYF. The full variable domain, with the rest looked up from reference TRBV11-2 and TRBJ2-5, is EAGVAQSPRYKIIEKRQSVAFWCNPISGHATLYWYQQILGQGPKLLIQFQNNGVVDDSQLPKDRFSAERLKGVDSTLKIQPAKLEDSAVYLCASSLMRSGSQETQYFGPGTRLLVL.

The CDR3 region is CASSDTGASGNTIYF. CDR3 DNA: TGTGCCAGCAGTGATACAGGGGCCTCTGGAAACACCATATATTTT. This chain uses TRBV25-1 with TRBJ1-3, with TRBD1 matching over 7 bases. Unmatched junction bases numbered 2, after V lost 3 bases and J lost 0 bases. The CDR3 extends over 15 amino acids. CDR1 is MGHDK, CDR2 SYGVNS, per germline.

By sample share, this clone is large (0.1 to 1%). V is TRBV2 and J is TRBJ2-2; no reliable D call. In germline, CDR1 is SNHLY, CDR2 FYNNEI. The CDR3 consists of 13 residues. Trimming shortened V by 4 bases and J by 1 base, and 4 bases separated the two germline ends. The CDR3 loop reads CASSAVNTGELFF. In DNA, the CDR3 is TGTGCCAGCAGTGCGGTGAACACCGGGGAGCTGTTTTTT.

The chain employs TRBV25-1 and TRBJ1-1; D ambiguous. This CDR3 is 16 amino acids long. CDR1 and CDR2 from the germline V gene are MGHDK and SYGVNS. The V and J ends lost 0 bases and 3 bases respectively, with 14 bases between them. CDR3 bases: TGTGCCAGCAGTGAATATAGGAGCATTGCTTACACTGAAGCTTTCTTT. Translated, it gives CASSEYRSIAYTEAFF.

This clone occurred once. The chain couples TRBV5-6 to TRBJ2-7; D might be TRBD1 (6 bases). The CDR3 length is 14 residues. Germline CDR1 is SGHDT and CDR2 is YYEEEE. V lost 2 bases, J lost 1 base, and 10 bases lay in between. This CDR3 reads CASSFQGPSYEQYF. The DNA of the CDR3 is TGTGCCAGCAGCTTTCAGGGGCCGTCCTACGAGCAGTACTTC.

This chain uses TRBV7-8 with TRBJ2-5, with a weak D call TRBD2 (6 bases). With 5 bases removed from V and 4 bases from J, the gap between germline ends came to 14 bases. Germline CDR1 is SGHVS and CDR2 is FQNEAQ. The CDR3 has 14 residues. This chain's CDR3 is CASSTDRRGETQYF. DNA of the CDR3: TGTGCCAGCAGCACAGACCGGAGGGGAGAGACCCAGTACTTC.

V gene TRBV9 combines with J gene TRBJ2-2; 8 nucleotides align to TRBD2. The V gene end was trimmed by 3 bases and the J gene end by 3 bases; junction bases not matched to a gene: 7. CDR1 is SGDLS and CDR2 is YYNGEE in the germline V gene. There are 16 residues in the CDR3. The CDR3 spells CASSAPGGRDTGELFF. The CDR3 coding sequence is TGTGCCAGCAGCGCCCCGGGGGGGAGGGACACCGGGGAGCTGTTTTTT.

The V and J genes are TRBV19 and TRBJ2-1, with no clear D. V was trimmed by 2 bases and J by 0 bases, leaving 11 bases between them. In germline, CDR1 is LNHDA, CDR2 SQIVND (reference sequence). This CDR3 is 16 amino acids long. The CDR3 sequence is CASSITQVRSYNEQFF. The CDR3 coding sequence is TGTGCCAGTAGTATAACTCAGGTCCGCTCCTACAATGAGCAGTTCTTC.

The rearrangement links TRBV30 to TRBJ2-5; D possibly corresponds to TRBD2 (7 bases). V was cut by 4 bases and J by 5 bases, with 20 bases left in between. The germline gives CDR1 GTSNPN, CDR2 SVGIG (reference sequence). The CDR3 sequence is 15 residues long. CDR3 region: CAWKRRGGLKETQYF. The DNA for the CDR3 is TGTGCCTGGAAGCGGAGGGGGGGACTAAAGGAGACCCAGTACTTC.

This rearrangement joins TRBV30 to TRBJ1-2; 8 bases agree with TRBD1. The V and J ends lost 3 bases and 10 bases, in that order; junction bases with no gene match: 13. Germline lookup yields CDR1 GTSNPN and CDR2 SVGIG (reference sequence). The CDR3 is 14 amino acids. This CDR3 is CAWRAGGSLFYYTF. CDR3 bases: TGTGCCTGGAGGGCAGGGGGCTCCCTATTTTACTACACCTTC.

The CDR3 is CASSFRTLANYGYTF. The CDR3 region has the DNA TGTGCCAGCAGCTTCCGGACTCTCGCTAACTATGGCTACACCTTC. The chain couples TRBV5-4 to TRBJ1-2; no clear D gene. The CDR3 sequence is 15 residues long. Germline V gene sequence: CDR1 SGHNT, CDR2 YYREEE (reference sequence). V was trimmed by 2 bases and J by 0 bases, leaving 11 bases between them.

The genes are TRBV10-3 and TRBJ1-2, with D possibly being TRBD1 (6 bases). Trimming left V 10 bases short and J 2 bases short, with 11 bases between. Germline CDR1 is ENHRY and CDR2 is SYGVKD. The CDR3 runs to 12 residues. The CDR3 DNA sequence: TGTGCCAGCAACGGACAGAACTATGGCTACACCTTC. Protein: CASNGQNYGYTF.

The rearrangement links TRBV12-3 or TRBV12-4 to TRBJ2-3; the D gene is possibly TRBD2 (6 bases). This CDR3 comprises 13 residues. Trimming removed 2 bases at V and 5 bases at J, with 8 bases between. DNA of the CDR3: TGTGCCAGCAGTTTAATGGGGGGAGATACGCAGTATTTT. Amino acid sequence: CASSLMGGDTQYF.

This sequence joins TRBV5-4 and TRBJ1-2; D is ambiguous. V was shortened by 5 bases and J by 0 bases, with 14 bases between the two germline ends. The CDR3 length is 15 residues. The germline CDR1 and CDR2 sequences are SGHNT and YYREEE (reference sequence). CDR3 DNA sequence: TGTGCCAGCAGAGGTTACAGCTCAACTAACTATGGCTACACCTTC. Translation: CASRGYSSTNYGYTF.

This sequence joins TRBV25-1 and TRBJ2-7; D perhaps matches TRBD2 (6 bases). The CDR3 extends over 14 amino acids. The V end was cut by 1 base, the J end by 0 bases, with 7 bases between. Germline CDR1 MGHDK, CDR2 SYGVNS. CDR3 nucleotides: TGTGCCAGCAGTGAATGGGACTCCTCCTACGAGCAGTACTTC. Its translation is CASSEWDSSYEQYF.

V gene TRBV30 combines with J gene TRBJ2-6; 10 nucleotides line up with TRBD1. Germline CDR1 reads GTSNPN; CDR2 reads SVGIG (reference sequence). Trimming cost V 0 bases and J 0 bases; bases outside gene matches: 5. The CDR3 has 18 amino acids. CDR3 in DNA: TGTGCCTGGAGTGTACTGTGGGACAGGGGCTCTGGGGCCAACGTCCTGACTTTC. Translation gives CAWSVLWDRGSGANVLTF.

The rearrangement uses TRBV5-1 and TRBJ1-2; TRBD1 matches 9 bases. V was pared by 0 bases and J by 4 bases, with 1 base of the junction left unmatched. The CDR3 sequence is 14 residues long. Looked up from germline, CDR1 is SGHRS and CDR2 is YFSETQ. CDR3: CASSLGTGVYGYTF. The CDR3, as DNA: TGCGCCAGCAGCTTGGGGACAGGGGTCTATGGCTACACCTTC.

This chain uses TRBV5-1 with TRBJ2-7; the match to TRBD1 covers 7 bases. The CDR3 runs 15 residues. Germline values: CDR1 SGHRS, CDR2 YFSETQ. V shed 5 bases, J shed 1 base, and the junction held 9 bases outside the gene matches. CDR3 sequence reads: CASRPGQLFSYEQYF. In DNA form, the CDR3 reads TGCGCCAGCAGACCGGGACAGCTTTTTTCCTACGAGCAGTACTTC.

V gene TRBV3-1 (or the pseudogene TRBV3-2) combines with J gene TRBJ2-4; D unresolved. The V end lost 5 bases, the J end lost 0 bases, and 14 bases lay between the germline ends. Germline V CDR1 and CDR2: LGHDT, YNNKEL (reference sequence). The CDR3 is 16 amino acids. CDR3 amino acids: CASSDHSSLAKNIQYF. The CDR3 region has the DNA TGTGCCAGCAGCGACCACAGTTCGCTAGCCAAAAACATTCAGTACTTC.

The rearrangement uses TRBV6-6 and TRBJ1-4; 7 nucleotides align to TRBD1. This CDR3 comprises 15 residues. The J segment lost 8 bases and the V segment lost 0 bases, leaving 6 bases of the junction unmatched. CDR1 is MNHNY, CDR2 SVGAGI, per germline (reference sequence). The CDR3 region has the DNA TGTGCCAGCAGTTACTCGTTAAGGGGGCAGGAAAAACTGTTTTTT. It codes for CASSYSLRGQEKLFF.

The table lists this clone with a few counts. This chain links TRBV27 with TRBJ2-5, with a weak D call TRBD1 (6 bases). The CDR3 runs to 14 residues. The ends were cut back, 4 bases at V and 1 base at J, with 10 bases in the middle. Germline values: CDR1 MNHEY, CDR2 SMNVEV (reference sequence). The CDR3 protein is CASSSRGPQETQYF. The CDR3 nucleotides read TGTGCCAGCAGTTCCAGGGGTCCCCAAGAGACCCAGTACTTC.

This chain uses TRBV25-1 with TRBJ2-1; tentative D call: TRBD2 (7 bases). The ends were cut back, 1 base at V and 2 bases at J, with 9 bases in the middle. CDR1 is MGHDK and CDR2 is SYGVNS in the germline V gene. The length of the CDR3 is 15 residues. The CDR3 nucleotides read TGTGCCAGCAGTGAATGGGGGGGCACCTACAATGAGCAGTTCTTC. Its protein is CASSEWGGTYNEQFF.

The chain combines TRBV7-9 with TRBJ1-2, with 9 positions matching TRBD1. The CDR3 is made up of 15 amino acids. Germline CDR1 is SEHNR and CDR2 is FQNEAQ (reference sequence). V shed 4 bases, J shed 8 bases, and the junction held 11 bases outside the gene matches. CDR3 loop: CASSSGTRQGGGYTF. The DNA for the CDR3 is TGTGCCAGCAGCTCAGGCACCCGACAGGGGGGAGGCTACACCTTC.

This clone was observed a handful of times. This chain connects TRBV13 to TRBJ1-5, with TRBD1 identical over 7 bases. The CDR3 is made up of 14 amino acids. CDR1 PRHDT and CDR2 FYEKMQ come from the germline V gene (reference sequence). V gave up 4 bases and J gave up 3 bases; unmatched junction bases: 3. CDR3 nucleotide sequence: TGTGCCAGCAGCTCCGGACAGGACAATCAGCCCCAGCATTTT. Translated, it gives CASSSGQDNQPQHF.

With respect to this clone: At one boundary the junction diverges from the germline segment, which might be a read error. V and J are TRBV19 and TRBJ2-5; tentative D call: TRBD1 (5 bases). The CDR3 length is 12 residues. Per the germline V gene, CDR1 is LNHDA and CDR2 is SQIVND (reference sequence). In DNA form, the CDR3 reads TGTGCCAGTAGCCTGGGTGTGGGGCAGTGGAACTTC. Translating gives CASSLGVGQWNF.

The chain has TRBV2 and TRBJ1-3, with D unresolved. This CDR3 has 15 amino acids. From germline, CDR1 is SNHLY and CDR2 FYNNEI. V shed 4 bases and J shed 0 bases, with 10 bases lying between them. The CDR3 DNA is TGTGCCAGCAGTGCCGACTCCACCTCTGGAAACACCATATATTTT. Residues: CASSADSTSGNTIYF.

This clone came up a few times. The rearrangement links TRBV27 to TRBJ2-3; tentative D call: TRBD2 (5 bases). In germline, CDR1 is MNHEY, CDR2 SMNVEV (reference sequence). This CDR3 has 14 amino acids. V lost 5 bases to trimming and J lost 0 bases, with 9 bases between them. In DNA form, the CDR3 reads TGTGCCAGCAGTCCGCGGACTAGCACAGATACGCAGTATTTT. Its protein is CASSPRTSTDTQYF.